This TCR beta chain came from a study of glioma-infiltrating T cells. Overall study results and limits: CDR3 overlap between tissue and blood was very small. Gliomas, especially low-grade, showed above-expected tissue-blood divergence; non-neoplastic patients showed below.

TCR alpha and beta CDR3 regions were amplified from RNA using iRepertoire nested multiplex PCR. One-step reverse transcription and amplification started from approximately 100-400 ng of tissue mRNA or PBMC total RNA. Each CDR3 protein is one row after TCRdb ran MiXCR on the multiplex PCR reads. The table records over 130,000 distinct CDR3 sequences, roughly two fifths of them present only once. The CDR3 spans 15 residues. Trimming cost V 1 base and J 4 bases, with 11 bases left between them. Germline lookup yields CDR1 MNHNY and CDR2 SVGAGI (reference sequence). A single count supports this clonotype. As yet, its antigen is unknown.

The receptor was derived from a human donor with low-grade glioma or glioblastoma, undergoing nonglioma brain surgery, or in good health (not recorded which). The sequenced sample consisted of glioma tissue, nonneoplastic brain tissue, or PBMCs (not recorded which). The rearrangement joins TRBV6-6 to TRBJ1-5, with D tentatively TRBD1 (5 bases). CDR3 region: CASSYYDSLNQPQHF. CDR3 in DNA: TGTGCCAGCAGTTACTATGACAGCTTAAATCAGCCCCAGCATTTT.